The present T cell receptor beta chain was sequenced within a study of blood T cell repertoires in COVID-19. Study summary: Acute and convalescent COVID-19 samples came from the United States, Italy and Spain. Nucleic acid was either cDNA or gDNA, and it came from T cells, B-cell-depleted T cells, or PBMCs.

V shed 5 bases and J 9 bases; nucleotides not matched to a gene: 12. Germline V CDR1 and CDR2: LGHDT, YNNKEL (reference sequence). This CDR3 contains 15 residues. This clone came up once. As originally analysed: Reference gene primer amplification yielded estimated nucleated cell counts. The assay was immunoSEQ multiplex PCR, and TCRdb's table has in-frame clones only and misses some. The DNA gave D and trimming, while V, J and clone size come from that table. This sample has about 120,000 clones, with roughly three quarters found just once. This sequence joins TRBV3-1 (or the pseudogene TRBV3-2) and TRBJ2-1, with TRBD2 matching over 8 bases. The source of this sequence is a woman older than 75 with acute or convalescent COVID-19. Sequences were obtained from peripheral blood. The CDR3, as DNA: TGTGCCAGCAGCTCCTTGGCGGGAGGACAGACTGAGCAGTTCTTC. It translates to CASSSLAGGQTEQFF.